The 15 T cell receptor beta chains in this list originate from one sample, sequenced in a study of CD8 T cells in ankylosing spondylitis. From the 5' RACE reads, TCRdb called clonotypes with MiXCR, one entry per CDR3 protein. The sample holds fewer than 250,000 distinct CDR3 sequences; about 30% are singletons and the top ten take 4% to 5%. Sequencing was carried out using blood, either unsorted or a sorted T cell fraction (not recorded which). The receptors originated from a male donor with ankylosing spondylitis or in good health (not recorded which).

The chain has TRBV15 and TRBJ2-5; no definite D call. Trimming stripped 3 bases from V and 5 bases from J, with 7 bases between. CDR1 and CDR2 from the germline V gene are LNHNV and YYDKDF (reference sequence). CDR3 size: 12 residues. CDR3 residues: CATSRSPETQYF. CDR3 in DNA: TGTGCCACCAGCAGGAGCCCCGAGACCCAGTACTTC.

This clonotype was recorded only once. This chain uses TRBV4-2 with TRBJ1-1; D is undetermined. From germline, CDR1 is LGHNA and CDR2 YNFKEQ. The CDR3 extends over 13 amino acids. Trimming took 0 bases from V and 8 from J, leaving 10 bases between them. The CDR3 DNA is TGTGCCAGCAGCCAAGATTCGGGCTCGGAAGCTTTCTTT. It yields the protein CASSQDSGSEAFF.

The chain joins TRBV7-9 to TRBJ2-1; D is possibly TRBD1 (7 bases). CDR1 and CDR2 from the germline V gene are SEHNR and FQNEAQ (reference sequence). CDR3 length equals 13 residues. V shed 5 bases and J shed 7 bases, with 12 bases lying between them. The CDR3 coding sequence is TGTGCCAGCAGCCCTCCAGGGGGGAATGAGCAGTTCTTC. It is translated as CASSPPGGNEQFF.

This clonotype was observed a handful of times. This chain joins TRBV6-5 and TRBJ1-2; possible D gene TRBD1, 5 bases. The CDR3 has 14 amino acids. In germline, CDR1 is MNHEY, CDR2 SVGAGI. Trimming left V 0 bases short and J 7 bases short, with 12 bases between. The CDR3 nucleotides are TGTGCCAGCAGTTACTCCGCAGGGCCCCTTGGCTACACCTTC. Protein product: CASSYSAGPLGYTF.

The CDR3: CASSSPTLGAEETQYF. CDR3 in DNA: TGTGCCAGCAGCTCGCCTACTCTGGGAGCGGAAGAGACCCAGTACTTC. V and J are TRBV7-9 and TRBJ2-5; TRBD2 might be the D (5 bases). V was cut by 4 bases and J by 3 bases, with 18 bases left in between. Germline-derived CDR1 and CDR2 are SEHNR and FQNEAQ (reference sequence). The length of the CDR3 is 16 residues.

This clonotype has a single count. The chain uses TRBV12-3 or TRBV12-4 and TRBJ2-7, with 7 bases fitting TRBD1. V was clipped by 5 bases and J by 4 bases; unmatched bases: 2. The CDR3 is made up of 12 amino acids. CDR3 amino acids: CASSGTEYEQYF. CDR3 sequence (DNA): TGTGCCAGCAGTGGGACAGAGTACGAGCAGTACTTC.

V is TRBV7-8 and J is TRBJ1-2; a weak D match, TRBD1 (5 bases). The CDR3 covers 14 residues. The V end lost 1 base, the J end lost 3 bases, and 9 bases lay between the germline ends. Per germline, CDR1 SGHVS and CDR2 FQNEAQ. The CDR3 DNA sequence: TGTGCCAGCAGCTTAGGGGGCAAACACTATGGCTACACCTTC. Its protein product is CASSLGGKHYGYTF.

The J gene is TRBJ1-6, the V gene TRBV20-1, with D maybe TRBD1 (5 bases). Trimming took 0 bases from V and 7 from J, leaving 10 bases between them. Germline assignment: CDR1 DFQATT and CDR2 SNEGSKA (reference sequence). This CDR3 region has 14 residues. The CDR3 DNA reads TGCAGTGCTAGAGATTGGAGGGGCAATTCACCCCTCCACTTT. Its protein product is CSARDWRGNSPLHF.

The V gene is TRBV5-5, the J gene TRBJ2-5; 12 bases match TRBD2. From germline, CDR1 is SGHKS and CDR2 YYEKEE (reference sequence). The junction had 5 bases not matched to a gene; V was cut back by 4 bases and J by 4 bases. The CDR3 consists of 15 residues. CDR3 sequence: CASSPGTSGLETQYF. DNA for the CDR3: TGTGCCAGCAGCCCCGGGACTAGCGGGTTAGAGACCCAGTACTTC.

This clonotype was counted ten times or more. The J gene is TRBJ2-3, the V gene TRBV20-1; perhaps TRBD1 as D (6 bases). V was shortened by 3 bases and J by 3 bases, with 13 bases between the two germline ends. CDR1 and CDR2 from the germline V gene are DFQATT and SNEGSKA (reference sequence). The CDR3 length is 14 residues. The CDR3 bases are TGCAGTGCTAGGCTGGGGGCCGGTACAGATACGCAGTATTTT. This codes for CSARLGAGTDTQYF.

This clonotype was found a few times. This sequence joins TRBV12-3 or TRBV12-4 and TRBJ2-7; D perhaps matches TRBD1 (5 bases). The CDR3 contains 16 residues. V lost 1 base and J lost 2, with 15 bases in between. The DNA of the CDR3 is TGTGCCAGCAGTTTAGACAGGAACCAGCTCCCCTACGAGCAGTACTTC. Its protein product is CASSLDRNQLPYEQYF.

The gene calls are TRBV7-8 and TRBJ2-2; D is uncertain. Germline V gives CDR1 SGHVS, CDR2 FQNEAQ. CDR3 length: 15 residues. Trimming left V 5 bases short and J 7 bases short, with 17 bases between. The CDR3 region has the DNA TGTGCCAGCAGCCGCACGACGGGTCTAAGCGGGGAGCTGTTTTTT. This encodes CASSRTTGLSGELFF.

CDR3 sequence (DNA): TGTGCCATCAGTGAGTCGAGTCGCTGGGAGCAGTACTTC. This gives the protein CAISESSRWEQYF. This chain uses TRBV10-3 with TRBJ2-7; D gene ambiguous. Trimming left V 0 bases short and J 7 bases short, with 10 bases between. The CDR3 covers 13 residues. Germline loops: CDR1 ENHRY, CDR2 SYGVKD.

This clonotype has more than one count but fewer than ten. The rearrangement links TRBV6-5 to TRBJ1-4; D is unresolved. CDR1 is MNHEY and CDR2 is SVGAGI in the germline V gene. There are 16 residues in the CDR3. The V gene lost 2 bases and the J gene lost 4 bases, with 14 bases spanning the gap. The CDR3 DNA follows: TGTGCCAGCAGTTACCATTGGGCGTCGCTTAATGAAAAACTGTTTTTT. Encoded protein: CASSYHWASLNEKLFF.

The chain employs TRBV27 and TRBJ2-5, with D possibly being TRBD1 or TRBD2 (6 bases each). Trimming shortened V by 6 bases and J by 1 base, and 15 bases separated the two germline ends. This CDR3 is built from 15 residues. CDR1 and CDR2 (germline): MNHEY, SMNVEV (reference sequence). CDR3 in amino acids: CASRWGAGTQETQYF. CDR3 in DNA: TGTGCCAGCAGATGGGGGGCGGGGACCCAAGAGACCCAGTACTTC.